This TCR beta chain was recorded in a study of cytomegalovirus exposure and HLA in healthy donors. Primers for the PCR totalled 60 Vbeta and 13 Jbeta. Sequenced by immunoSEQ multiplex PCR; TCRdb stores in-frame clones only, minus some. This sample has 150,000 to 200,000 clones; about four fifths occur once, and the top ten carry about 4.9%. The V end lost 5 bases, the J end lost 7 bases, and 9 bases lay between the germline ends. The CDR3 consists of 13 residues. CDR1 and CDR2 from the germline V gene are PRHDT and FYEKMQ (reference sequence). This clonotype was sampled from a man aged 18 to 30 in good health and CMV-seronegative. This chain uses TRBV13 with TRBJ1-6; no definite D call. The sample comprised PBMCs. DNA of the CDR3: TGTGCCAGCAGCCCCCGGGTGAATTCACCCCTCCACTTT. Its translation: CASSPRVNSPLHF.